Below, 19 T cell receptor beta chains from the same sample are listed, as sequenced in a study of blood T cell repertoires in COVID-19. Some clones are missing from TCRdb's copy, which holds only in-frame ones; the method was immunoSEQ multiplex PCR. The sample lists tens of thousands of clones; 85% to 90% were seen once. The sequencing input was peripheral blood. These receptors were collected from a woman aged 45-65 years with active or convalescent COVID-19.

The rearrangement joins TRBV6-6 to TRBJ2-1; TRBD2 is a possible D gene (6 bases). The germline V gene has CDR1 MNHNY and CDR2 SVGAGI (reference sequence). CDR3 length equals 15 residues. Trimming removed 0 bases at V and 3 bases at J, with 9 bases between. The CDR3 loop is CASSYSDYGYNEQFF. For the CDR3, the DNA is TGTGCCAGCAGTTACTCGGACTATGGCTACAATGAGCAGTTCTTC.

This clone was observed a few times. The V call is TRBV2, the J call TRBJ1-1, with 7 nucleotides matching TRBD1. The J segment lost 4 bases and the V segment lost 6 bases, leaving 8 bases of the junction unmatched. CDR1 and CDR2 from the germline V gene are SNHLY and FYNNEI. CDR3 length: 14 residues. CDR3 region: CASRVQGIGTEAFF. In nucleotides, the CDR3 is TGTGCCAGCAGGGTACAGGGGATCGGCACTGAAGCTTTCTTT.

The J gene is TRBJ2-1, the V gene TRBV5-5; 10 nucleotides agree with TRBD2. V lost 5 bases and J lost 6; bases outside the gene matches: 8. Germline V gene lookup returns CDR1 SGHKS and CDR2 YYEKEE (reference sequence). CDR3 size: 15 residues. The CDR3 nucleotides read TGTGCCAGCAGGCTCACTAGCGGGATGTCCAATGAGCAGTTCTTC. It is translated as CASRLTSGMSNEQFF.

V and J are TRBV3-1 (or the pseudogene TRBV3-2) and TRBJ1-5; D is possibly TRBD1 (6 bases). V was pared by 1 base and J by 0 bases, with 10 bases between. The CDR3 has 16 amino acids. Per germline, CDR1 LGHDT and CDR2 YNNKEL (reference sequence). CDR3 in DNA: TGTGCCAGCAGCCAAGCTTGGGACAATAGCAATCAGCCCCAGCATTTT. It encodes CASSQAWDNSNQPQHF.

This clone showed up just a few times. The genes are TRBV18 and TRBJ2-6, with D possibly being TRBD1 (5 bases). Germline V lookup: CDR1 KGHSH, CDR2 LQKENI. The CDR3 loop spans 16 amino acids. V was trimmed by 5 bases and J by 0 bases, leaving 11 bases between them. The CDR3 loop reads CASSSTGNSGANVLTF. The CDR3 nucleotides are TGTGCCAGCTCAAGCACAGGAAACTCTGGGGCCAACGTCCTGACTTTC.

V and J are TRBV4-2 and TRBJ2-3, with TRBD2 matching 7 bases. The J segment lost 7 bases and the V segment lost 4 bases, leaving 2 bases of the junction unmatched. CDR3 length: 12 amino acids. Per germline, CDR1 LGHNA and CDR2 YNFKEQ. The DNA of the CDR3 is TGTGCCAGCAGCCTTAGCGGGTATACGCAGTATTTT. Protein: CASSLSGYTQYF.

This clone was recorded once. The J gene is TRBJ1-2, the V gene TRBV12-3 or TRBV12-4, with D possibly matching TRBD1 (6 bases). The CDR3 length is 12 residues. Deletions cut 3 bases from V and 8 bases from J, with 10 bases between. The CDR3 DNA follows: TGTGCCAGCAGTTTGGGGGGGCACGGCTACACCTTC. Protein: CASSLGGHGYTF.

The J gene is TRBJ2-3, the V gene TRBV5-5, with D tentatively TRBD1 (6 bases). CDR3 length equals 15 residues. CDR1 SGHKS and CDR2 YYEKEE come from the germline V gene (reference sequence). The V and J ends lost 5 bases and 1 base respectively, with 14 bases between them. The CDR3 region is CASSPLRGGTDTQYF. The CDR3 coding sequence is TGTGCCAGCAGTCCTCTCAGGGGAGGCACAGATACGCAGTATTTT.

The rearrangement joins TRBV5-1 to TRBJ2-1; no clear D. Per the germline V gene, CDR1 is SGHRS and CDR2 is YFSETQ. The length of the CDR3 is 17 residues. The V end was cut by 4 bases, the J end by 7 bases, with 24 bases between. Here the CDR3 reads CASSLYSTTQTGNEQFF. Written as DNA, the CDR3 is TGCGCCAGCAGCCTCTACTCGACAACCCAAACTGGAAATGAGCAGTTCTTC.

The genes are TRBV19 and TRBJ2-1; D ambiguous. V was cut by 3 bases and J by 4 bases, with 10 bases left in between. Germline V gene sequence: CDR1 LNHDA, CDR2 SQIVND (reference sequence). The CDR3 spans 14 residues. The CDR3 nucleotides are TGTGCCAGTAGTATGTCCCCCAGATACAATGAGCAGTTCTTC. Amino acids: CASSMSPRYNEQFF.

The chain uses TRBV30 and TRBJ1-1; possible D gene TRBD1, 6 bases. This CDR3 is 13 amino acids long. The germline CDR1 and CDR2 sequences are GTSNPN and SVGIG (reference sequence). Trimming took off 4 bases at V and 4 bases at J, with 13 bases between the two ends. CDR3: CAWKRQGRTEAFF. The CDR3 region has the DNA TGTGCCTGGAAACGCCAGGGGCGCACTGAAGCTTTCTTT.

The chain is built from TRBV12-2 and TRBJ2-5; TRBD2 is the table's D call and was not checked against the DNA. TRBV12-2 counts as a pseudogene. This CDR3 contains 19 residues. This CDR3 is CASRTEMVTSGIPKGTQYF. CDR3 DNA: TGTGCAAGTCGCACCGAGATGGTGACTAGCGGGATCCCAAAGGGGACCCAGTACTTC.

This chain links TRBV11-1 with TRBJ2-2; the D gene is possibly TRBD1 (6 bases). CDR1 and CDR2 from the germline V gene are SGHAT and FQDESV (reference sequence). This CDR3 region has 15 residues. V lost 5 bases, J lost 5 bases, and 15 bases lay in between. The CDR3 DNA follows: TGTGCCAGCAGCCCCTACAGGGTTCAAACCGGGGAGCTGTTTTTT. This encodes CASSPYRVQTGELFF.

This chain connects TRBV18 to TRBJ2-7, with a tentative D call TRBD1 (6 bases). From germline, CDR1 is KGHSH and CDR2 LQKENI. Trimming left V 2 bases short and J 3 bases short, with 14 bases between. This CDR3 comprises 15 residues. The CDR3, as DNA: TGTGCCAGCTCACCAGTCCGGGACACTGGCTACGAGCAGTACTTC. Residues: CASSPVRDTGYEQYF.

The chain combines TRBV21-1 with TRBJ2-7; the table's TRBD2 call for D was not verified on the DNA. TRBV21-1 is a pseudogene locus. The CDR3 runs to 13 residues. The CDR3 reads CASSKPGNYEQYF. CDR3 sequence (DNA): TGTGCCAGCAGCAAACCCGGGAACTACGAGCAGTACTTC.

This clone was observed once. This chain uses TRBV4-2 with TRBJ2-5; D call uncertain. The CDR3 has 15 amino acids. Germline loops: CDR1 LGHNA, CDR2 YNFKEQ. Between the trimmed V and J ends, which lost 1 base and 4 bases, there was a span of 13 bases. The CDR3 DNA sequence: TGTGCCAGCAGCCAAGGCGGAAGGAAAACAGAGACCCAGTACTTC. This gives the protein CASSQGGRKTETQYF.

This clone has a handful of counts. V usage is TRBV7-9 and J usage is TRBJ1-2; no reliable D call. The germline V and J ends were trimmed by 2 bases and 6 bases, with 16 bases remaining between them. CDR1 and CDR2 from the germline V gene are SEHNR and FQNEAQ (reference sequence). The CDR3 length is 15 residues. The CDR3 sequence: CASSLNEGRVNGYTF. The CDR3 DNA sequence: TGTGCCAGCAGCTTAAACGAGGGAAGGGTGAATGGCTACACCTTC.

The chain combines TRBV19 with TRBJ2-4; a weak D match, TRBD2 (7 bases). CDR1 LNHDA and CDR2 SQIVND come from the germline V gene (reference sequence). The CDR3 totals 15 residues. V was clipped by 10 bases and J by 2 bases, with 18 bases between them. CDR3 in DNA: TGTGCCACTGACTCCCGGGGGGCATCCAAAAACATTCAGTACTTC. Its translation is CATDSRGASKNIQYF.

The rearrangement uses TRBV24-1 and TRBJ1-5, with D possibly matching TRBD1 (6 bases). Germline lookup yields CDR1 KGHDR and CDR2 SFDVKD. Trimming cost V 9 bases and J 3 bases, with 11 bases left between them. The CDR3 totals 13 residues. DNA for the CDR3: TGTGCCACCGCTCAGGGGAACAATCAGCCCCAGCATTTT. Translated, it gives CATAQGNNQPQHF.